This TCR beta chain comes out of a study of CD8 T cells in ankylosing spondylitis (dated by TCRdb to between 2016 and 2019). A note on the overall study: The study set out to find disease-linked TCR variants by profiling T cell receptor beta repertoires in ankylosing spondylitis patients and healthy donors. The full study cohort comprised approximately 23 ankylosing spondylitis patients and about 110 healthy donors. Samples of peripheral blood were taken, and for ankylosing spondylitis patients, synovial fluid was collected as well.

The CDR3 starts with the cysteine, ends with the phenylalanine, and has 13 residues. The CDR3 DNA has 39 bases and is translated from base 1. The germline ends are 15 bases apart after V is trimmed by 0 bases and J by 15 bases. CDR1 and CDR2, per the germline V gene (reference sequence), are LNHNV and YYDKDF. In its sample, this clonotype was seen many times. Which antigen it targets is not known. There are no base qualities to consult, and no much larger clone falls within one base. TCRdb lists the instrument as Illumina HiSeq 2500. Quantitative 5'-RACE with molecular barcodes was used to prepare TCR beta libraries. Per the authors' processing: A new computational method, built on a probabilistic model of VDJ rearrangement, was used to identify disease-linked TCR variants. TCRdb reran the public reads through fastp at Q25 and MiXCR, keeping productive beta chains. Every CDR3 protein is listed once, alongside the most common genes and DNA of its rows. The V and J calls shown here were made by TCRdb, not taken from the authors' results. The sample table lists 350,000 to 550,000 distinct CDR3 sequences, roughly 27% of them with a count of one. Together, the top ten hold over 0.8% of the sample.

What the work shows at the level of the full study, not this receptor alone: Some motif variants had previously been reported in the synovial fluid and blood of reactive arthritis patients, which suggests shared mechanisms of disease initiation. Blood from ankylosing spondylitis patients appeared to be characterized by a TCR beta motif made up of under ten highly homologous amino acid variants. The disease-linked clones were reported as significantly enriched in matched synovial fluid samples from ankylosing spondylitis patients. The disease-linked clones had a CD8+ phenotype and were found at relatively low frequencies in peripheral blood.

This sequence uses TRBV15 and TRBJ2-1; TRBD2 might be the D gene, on 6 matching bases. The sequenced sample was blood, either unsorted or a sorted T cell fraction (not recorded which). This clonotype was sampled from a male donor with ankylosing spondylitis. The bases read TGTGCCACCAGCAGAGATCAAGCGGGTTTTCGGTTCTTC. It translates to CATSRDQAGFRFF.